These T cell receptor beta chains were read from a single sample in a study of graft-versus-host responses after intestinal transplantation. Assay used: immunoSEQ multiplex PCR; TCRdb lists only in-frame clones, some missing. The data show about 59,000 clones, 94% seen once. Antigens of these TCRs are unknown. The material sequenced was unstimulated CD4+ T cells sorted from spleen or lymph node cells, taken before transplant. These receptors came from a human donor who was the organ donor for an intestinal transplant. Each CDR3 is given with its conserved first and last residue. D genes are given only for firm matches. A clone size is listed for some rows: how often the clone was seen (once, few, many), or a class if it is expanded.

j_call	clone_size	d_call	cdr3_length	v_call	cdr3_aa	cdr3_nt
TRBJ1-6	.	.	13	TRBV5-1	CASSLVSNSPLHF	TGCGCCAGCAGCTTGGTCAGCAATTCACCCCTCCACTTT
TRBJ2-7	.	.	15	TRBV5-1	CASSLAGAPPYEQYF	TGCGCCAGCAGCTTGGCCGGCGCGCCGCCCTACGAGCAGTACTTC
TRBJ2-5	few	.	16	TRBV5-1	CASRRSSGGLGETQYF	TGCGCCAGCAGACGGTCGAGTGGGGGGTTAGGAGAGACCCAGTACTTC
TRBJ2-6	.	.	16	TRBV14	CASSQVVVSGANVLTF	TGTGCCAGCAGCCAAGTTGTAGTGTCTGGGGCCAACGTCCTGACTTTC
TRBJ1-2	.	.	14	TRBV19	CATSVGVINYGYTF	TGTGCCACCTCCGTCGGGGTTATCAACTATGGCTACACCTTC
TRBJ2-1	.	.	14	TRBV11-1	CASSPTLLDNEQFF	TGTGCCAGCAGCCCCACGTTATTGGACAATGAGCAGTTCTTC
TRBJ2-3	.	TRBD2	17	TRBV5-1	CASSFLSGGLISDTQYF	TGCGCCAGCAGCTTCCTTAGCGGGGGGCTAATATCAGATACGCAGTATTTT
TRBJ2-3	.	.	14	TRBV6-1	CASQVRGRTDTQYF	TGTGCCAGCCAGGTCCGGGGACGCACAGATACGCAGTATTTT
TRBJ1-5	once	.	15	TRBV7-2	CASSPEGGPTQPQHF	TGTGCCAGCAGCCCCGAGGGGGGTCCGACTCAGCCCCAGCATTTT
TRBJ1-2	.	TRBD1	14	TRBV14	CASSAQGFGYGYTF	TGTGCCAGCAGCGCACAGGGGTTTGGCTATGGCTACACCTTC
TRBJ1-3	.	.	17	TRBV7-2	CASSLVVAAFSGNTIYF	TGTGCCAGCAGCTTAGTGGTGGCGGCCTTCTCTGGAAACACCATATATTTT
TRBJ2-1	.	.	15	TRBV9	CASSVGPRGHNEQFF	TGTGCCAGCAGCGTAGGGCCTAGAGGACACAATGAGCAGTTCTTC
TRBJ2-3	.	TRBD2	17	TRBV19	CASSTPPGLAGVDTQYF	TGTGCCAGTAGTACCCCGCCGGGACTAGCGGGGGTAGATACGCAGTATTTT
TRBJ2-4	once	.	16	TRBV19	CASAFNAALGKNIQYF	TGTGCCAGTGCTTTCAACGCCGCCTTAGGCAAAAACATTCAGTACTTC
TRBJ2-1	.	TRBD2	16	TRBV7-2	CASSTGTSGYYNEQFF	TGTGCCAGCAGCACAGGGACTAGCGGTTACTACAATGAGCAGTTCTTC
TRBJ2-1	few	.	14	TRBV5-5	CASSLGGPYNEQFF	TGTGCCAGCAGCTTGGGGGGGCCCTACAATGAGCAGTTCTTC
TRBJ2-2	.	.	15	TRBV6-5	CASSTGSANTGELFF	TGTGCCAGCAGTACAGGGAGCGCGAACACCGGGGAGCTGTTTTTT
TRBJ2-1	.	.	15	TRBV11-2	CASSLGVSGSDEQFF	TGTGCCAGCAGCTTAGGGGTTAGCGGCTCGGATGAGCAGTTCTTC
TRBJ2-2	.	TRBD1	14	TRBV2	CASLGTGWIGELFF	TGTGCCAGCTTGGGGACAGGGTGGATCGGGGAGCTGTTTTTT
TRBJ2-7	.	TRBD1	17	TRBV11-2	CASSPLKRTGSSYEQYF	TGTGCCAGCAGCCCCCTTAAAAGGACAGGGAGCTCCTACGAGCAGTACTTC
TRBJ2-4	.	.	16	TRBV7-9	CASSLADRLAKNIQYF	TGTGCCAGCAGCTTAGCAGACCGGCTAGCCAAAAACATTCAGTACTTC
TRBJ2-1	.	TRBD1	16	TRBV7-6	CASSLVDRNSYNEQFF	TGTGCCAGCAGCTTAGTGGACAGGAACTCCTACAATGAGCAGTTCTTC
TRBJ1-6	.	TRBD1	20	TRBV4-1	CASSQDPLDRAISYNSPLHF	TGCGCCAGCAGCCAAGATCCCCTCGACAGGGCAATCTCCTATAATTCACCCCTCCACTTT
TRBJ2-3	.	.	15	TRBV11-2	CASSFSASRADTQYF	TGTGCCAGCAGCTTTAGCGCTTCGCGCGCAGATACGCAGTATTTT
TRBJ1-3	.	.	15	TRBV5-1	CASSFRGAHGNTIYF	TGCGCCAGCAGCTTCCGGGGGGCTCATGGAAACACCATATATTTT
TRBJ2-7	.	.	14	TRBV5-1	CASSFRGRTYEQYF	TGCGCCAGCAGCTTTCGAGGACGGACCTACGAGCAGTACTTC
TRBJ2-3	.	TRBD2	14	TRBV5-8	CASSFLAGTDTQYF	TGTGCCAGCAGCTTTCTAGCGGGCACAGATACGCAGTATTTT
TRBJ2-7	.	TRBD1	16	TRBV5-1	CASSSNAPGQNGEQYF	TGCGCCAGCAGCTCCAACGCACCGGGACAGAATGGCGAGCAGTACTTC
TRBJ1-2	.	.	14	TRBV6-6	CASSYGASNYGYTF	TGTGCCAGCAGTTACGGGGCTAGTAACTATGGCTACACCTTC
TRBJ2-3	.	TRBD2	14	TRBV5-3	CARSRTSGTDTQYF	TGTGCCAGAAGTCGGACTAGCGGCACAGATACGCAGTATTTT
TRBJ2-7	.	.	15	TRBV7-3	CASSSGSGGSYEQYF	TGTGCCAGCAGCTCGGGATCGGGTGGATCCTACGAGCAGTACTTC
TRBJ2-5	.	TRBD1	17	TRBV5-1	CASSFGTGGPRQETQYF	TGCGCCAGCAGCTTCGGGACAGGGGGCCCAAGGCAAGAGACCCAGTACTTC
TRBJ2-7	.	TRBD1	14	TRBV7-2	CASSLFRDRDEQYF	TGTGCCAGCAGCTTATTTAGGGACAGGGACGAGCAGTACTTC
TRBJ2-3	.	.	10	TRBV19	CASTAGTQYF	TGTGCCAGCACCGCGGGGACGCAGTATTTT
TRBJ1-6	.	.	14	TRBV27	CASSLGTNNSPLHF	TGTGCCAGCAGTTTAGGGACAAATAATTCACCCCTCCACTTT
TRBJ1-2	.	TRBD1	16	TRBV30	CAWRRGQPSRGYGYTF	TGTGCCTGGAGAAGGGGACAGCCCAGTCGGGGCTATGGCTACACCTTC
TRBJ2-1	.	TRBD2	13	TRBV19	CASSILAGTEQFF	TGTGCCAGTAGTATACTAGCGGGGACTGAGCAGTTCTTC
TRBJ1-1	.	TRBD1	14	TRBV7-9	CASRGRQGVAEAFF	TGTGCCAGCAGGGGACGACAGGGGGTAGCTGAAGCTTTCTTT
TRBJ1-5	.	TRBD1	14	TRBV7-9	CASSLQGAYQPQHF	TGTGCCAGCAGCTTACAGGGGGCTTATCAGCCCCAGCATTTT
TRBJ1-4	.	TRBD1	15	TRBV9	CASSGQGATNEKLFF	TGTGCCAGCAGCGGACAGGGGGCAACTAATGAAAAACTGTTTTTT
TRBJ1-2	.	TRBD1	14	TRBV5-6	CASSLVGTGNGYTF	TGTGCCAGCAGCTTGGTTGGGACAGGGAATGGCTACACCTTC
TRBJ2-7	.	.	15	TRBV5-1	CASSLGAPASYEQYF	TGCGCCAGCAGCTTAGGGGCACCCGCCTCCTACGAGCAGTACTTC
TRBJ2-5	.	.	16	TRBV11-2	CASSLEGKGPQETQYF	TGTGCCAGCAGCTTAGAAGGGAAGGGTCCCCAAGAGACCCAGTACTTC
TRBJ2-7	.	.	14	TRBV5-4	CASSLFSQGHEQYF	TGTGCCAGCAGCTTGTTCAGCCAGGGCCACGAGCAGTACTTC
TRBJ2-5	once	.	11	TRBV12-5	CASGLVETQYF	TGTGCTAGTGGTTTGGTGGAGACCCAGTACTTC
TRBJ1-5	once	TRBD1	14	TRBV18	CASSPGGANRPQHF	TGTGCCAGCTCCCCAGGGGGCGCGAATCGGCCCCAGCATTTT
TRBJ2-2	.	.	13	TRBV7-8	CASSPAHTGELFF	TGTGCCAGCAGCCCCGCGCACACCGGGGAGCTGTTTTTT
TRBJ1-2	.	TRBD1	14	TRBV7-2	CASSLIGTGSGYTF	TGTGCCAGCAGCTTAATCGGGACAGGGAGTGGCTACACCTTC
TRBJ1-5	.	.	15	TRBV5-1	CASSTNRDSNQPQHF	TGCGCCAGCAGCACCAACAGAGATAGCAATCAGCCCCAGCATTTT